The sequence of this T cell receptor beta chain was determined in a study of T cell repertoires in aging, cancer and after chemotherapy (dated by TCRdb to about 2019). About the investigation overall: Six donor age groups were covered, ranging from 30 or younger up to 70 or older, and each group contained at least three individuals. In the hematological group, the paired samples taken before and after chemotherapy came from chronic lymphocytic leukemia patients given fludarabine- or bendamustine-based regimens. The full dataset contained around 8.2 million TCR reads. Peripheral blood TCR beta repertoires from healthy donors and cancer patients were profiled to examine immunoaging and T cell reconstitution after chemotherapy. Alongside some 96 healthy donors serving as a reference group, the cohort included approximately 220 cancer patients, of whom some 91 had hematological cancers and 110 to 140 had solid cancers.

This clonotype is considered medium-sized (0.01 to 0.1%). Its binding antigen is unknown. Base qualities are not at hand, and no much larger clone is one base apart. Study-level results and caveats: Lymphoid organ infiltration was present in the hematological cancer patients, and this infiltration may itself impair thymic emigration or the expansion of peripheral T cells. According to the authors, the repertoire data do not allow conclusions to be drawn about immunological memory after chemotherapy. Compared with age-matched healthy donors, untreated patients with either hematological or solid cancers had significantly lower TCR diversity in the blood along with higher clonality. In both cancer cohorts, median generation probability rose over the chemotherapy interval, which suggests that the repertoire was reconstituted through rebound thymic output. Declining TCR diversity with age in healthy donors was mainly explained by loss of richness; in cancer patients, loss of evenness also contributed.

Instead of sorted cells or RNA, genomic DNA extracted from peripheral blood served as the source for amplifying TCR beta rearrangements. Rearranged TRB sequences spanning V, D and J segments were amplified in a multiplex touch-down PCR with a mixed TRB-A/B primer pool. Illumina adapters and sample indices were attached to the amplicons in two consecutive PCR reactions using Phusion HS II polymerase. Amplicons were gel-purified with the NucleoSpin Gel and PCR Clean-up kit, then checked with Qubit and an Agilent 2100 Bioanalyzer. Sequencing of libraries was carried out on an Illumina MiSeq in 600-cycle, single-indexed, paired-end runs. On the authors' methods: Processing of the TRB sequences was carried out with MiXCR versions 2.12 and 3.0.5. Each unique CDR3 nucleotide sequence was treated as one clone, and only productive sequences with two or more reads were kept. Shannon diversity, evenness, clonality (one minus evenness), and alpha-parameterized diversity profiles from alpha 0 to 5 were included as repertoire metrics. The IGoR algorithm was used to calculate generation probabilities of clones in the paired pre- and post-chemotherapy samples. The public reads were quality trimmed at Q25 with fastp and then assembled into clones with MiXCR by TCRdb, keeping productive beta chains. Duplicate CDR3 protein sequences are folded into a single record with the most common DNA and genes. These V and J calls are TCRdb output, not the study's own analysis. This sample gives some 3,500 distinct CDR3 sequences in total; around 24% of them show up just once. Clones ranked in the top ten supply roughly 20% of the sample.

This sequence was found in a human donor with a blood cancer. The specimen sequenced was blood.

The DNA is TGTGCCAGAGCCGGGACAGGGCCTGAAGCTTTCTTT. It is translated as CARAGTGPEAFF. The chain couples TRBV19 to TRBJ1-1, and 9 junction bases match TRBD1. After removal of 9 bases from V and 6 bases from J, the junction retains 5 bases not matched to a gene. CDR1 and CDR2, looked up from the germline V gene (reference sequence), are LNHDA and SQIVND. The CDR3, from cysteine to phenylalanine, totals 12 residues. CDR3 DNA is the only sequence kept; it has 36 bases, read in frame from the first base.